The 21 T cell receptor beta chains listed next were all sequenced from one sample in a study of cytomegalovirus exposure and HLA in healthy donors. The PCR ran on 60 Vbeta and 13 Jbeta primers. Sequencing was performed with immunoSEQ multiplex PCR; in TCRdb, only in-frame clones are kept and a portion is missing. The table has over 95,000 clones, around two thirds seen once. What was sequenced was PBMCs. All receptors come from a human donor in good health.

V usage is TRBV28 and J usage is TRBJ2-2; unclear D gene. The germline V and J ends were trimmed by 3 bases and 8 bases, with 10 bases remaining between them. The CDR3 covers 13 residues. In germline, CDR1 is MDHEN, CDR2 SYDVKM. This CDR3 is CASSFSMRGELFF. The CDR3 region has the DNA TGTGCCAGCAGTTTCTCTATGAGGGGGGAGCTGTTTTTT.

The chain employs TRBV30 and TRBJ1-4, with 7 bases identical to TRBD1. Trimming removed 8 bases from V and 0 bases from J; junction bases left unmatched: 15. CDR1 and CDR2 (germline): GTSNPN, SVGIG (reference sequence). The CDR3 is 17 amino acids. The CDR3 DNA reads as TGTGCCGGGGGGTCAACAGGGGCCACTCCAACTAATGAAAAACTGTTTTTT. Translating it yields CAGGSTGATPTNEKLFF.

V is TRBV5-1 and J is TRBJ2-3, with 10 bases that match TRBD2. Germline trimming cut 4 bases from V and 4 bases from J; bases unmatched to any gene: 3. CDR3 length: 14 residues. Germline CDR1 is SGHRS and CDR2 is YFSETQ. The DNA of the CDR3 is TGCGCCAGCAGCCTAGCGGGAGACGCAGATACGCAGTATTTT. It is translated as CASSLAGDADTQYF.

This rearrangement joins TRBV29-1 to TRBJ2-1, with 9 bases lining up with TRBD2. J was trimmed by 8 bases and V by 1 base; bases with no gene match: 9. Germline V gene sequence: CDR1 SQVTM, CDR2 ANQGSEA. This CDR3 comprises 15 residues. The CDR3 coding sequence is TGCAGCGTTGAAGCGCGTCTAGCGGGACTGGATGAGCAGTTCTTC. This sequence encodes CSVEARLAGLDEQFF.

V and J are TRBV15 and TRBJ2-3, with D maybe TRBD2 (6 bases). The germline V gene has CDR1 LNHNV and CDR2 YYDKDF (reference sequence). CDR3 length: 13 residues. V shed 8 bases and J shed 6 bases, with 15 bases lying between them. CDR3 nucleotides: TGTGCCACCGAAGAGGTACGGGGGGATACGCAGTATTTT. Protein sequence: CATEEVRGDTQYF.

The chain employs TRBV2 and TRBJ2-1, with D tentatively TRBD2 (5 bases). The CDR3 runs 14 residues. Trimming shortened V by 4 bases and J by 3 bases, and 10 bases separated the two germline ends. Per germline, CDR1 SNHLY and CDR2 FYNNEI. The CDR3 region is CASSASGFYNEQFF. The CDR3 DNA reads TGTGCCAGCAGTGCCAGCGGTTTCTACAATGAGCAGTTCTTC.

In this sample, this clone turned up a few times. CDR3 coding DNA: TGTGCCAGTACCCCGACAGGGGGCATTAATGAGCAGTTCTTC. It specifies CASTPTGGINEQFF. The chain has TRBV19 and TRBJ2-1, with 10 bases lining up with TRBD1. CDR1 is LNHDA and CDR2 is SQIVND in the germline V gene (reference sequence). V lost 7 bases and J lost 7; bases outside the gene matches: 7. The CDR3 contains 14 residues.

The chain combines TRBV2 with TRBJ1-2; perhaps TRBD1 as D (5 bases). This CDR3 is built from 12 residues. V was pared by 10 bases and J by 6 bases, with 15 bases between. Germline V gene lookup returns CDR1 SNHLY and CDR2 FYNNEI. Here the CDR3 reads CATTRGGDGYTF. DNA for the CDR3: TGTGCCACTACCCGGGGGGGGGATGGCTACACCTTC.

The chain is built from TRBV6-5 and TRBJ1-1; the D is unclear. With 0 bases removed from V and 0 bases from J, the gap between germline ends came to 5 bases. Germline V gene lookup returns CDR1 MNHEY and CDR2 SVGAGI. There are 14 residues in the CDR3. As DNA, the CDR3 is TGTGCCAGCAGTTACTCGTCCATGAACACTGAAGCTTTCTTT. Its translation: CASSYSSMNTEAFF.

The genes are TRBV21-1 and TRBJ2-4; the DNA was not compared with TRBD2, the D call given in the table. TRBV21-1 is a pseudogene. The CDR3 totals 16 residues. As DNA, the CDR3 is TGTGCCAGCAGTATCGGGGTCCAATTAGCCAAAAACATTCAGTACTTC. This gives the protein CASSIGVQLAKNIQYF.

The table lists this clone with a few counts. The CDR3 DNA reads as TGTGCCAGCAGTGAAGTCTACCGTTGGGAGCAGTACTTC. This gives the protein CASSEVYRWEQYF. This chain connects TRBV6-1 to TRBJ2-7; D remains ambiguous. The germline V gene has CDR1 MNHNS and CDR2 SASEGT. The CDR3 is made up of 13 amino acids. Trimming pared 1 base from V and 7 bases from J, leaving 11 bases between.

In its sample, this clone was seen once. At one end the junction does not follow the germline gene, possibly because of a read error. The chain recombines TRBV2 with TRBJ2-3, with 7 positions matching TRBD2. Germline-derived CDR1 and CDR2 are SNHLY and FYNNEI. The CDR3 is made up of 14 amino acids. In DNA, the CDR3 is TGTGCCAGCAGTCCTACGGGAGGTACAGATATGCAGTATTTT. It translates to CASSPTGGTDMQYF.

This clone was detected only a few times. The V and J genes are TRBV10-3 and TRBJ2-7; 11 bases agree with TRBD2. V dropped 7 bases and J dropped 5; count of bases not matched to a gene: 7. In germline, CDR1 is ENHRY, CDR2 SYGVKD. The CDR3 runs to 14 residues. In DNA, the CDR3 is TGTGCCATCAAGATAGCGGGGGGGCCTGACGAGCAGTACTTC. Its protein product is CAIKIAGGPDEQYF.

The chain's CDR3 is CASRPRTGRNSPLHF. The CDR3 DNA is TGTGCCAGCAGGCCGAGGACGGGGAGAAATTCACCCCTCCACTTT. This chain uses TRBV6-5 with TRBJ1-6; no clear D gene. The CDR3 is 15 amino acids. Germline V gene sequence: CDR1 MNHEY, CDR2 SVGAGI. Trimming removed 6 bases from V and 7 bases from J, with 16 bases in between.

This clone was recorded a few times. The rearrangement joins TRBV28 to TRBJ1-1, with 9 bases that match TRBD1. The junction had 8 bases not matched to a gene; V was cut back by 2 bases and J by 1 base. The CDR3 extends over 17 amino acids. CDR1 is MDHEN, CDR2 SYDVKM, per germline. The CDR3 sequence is CASSLVRDRVPNTEAFF. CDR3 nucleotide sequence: TGTGCCAGCAGTTTAGTACGGGACAGGGTACCGAACACTGAAGCTTTCTTT. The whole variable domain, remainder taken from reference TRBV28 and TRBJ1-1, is DVKVTQSSRYLVKRTGEKVFLECVQDMDHENMFWYRQDPGLGLRLIYFSYDVKMKEKGDIPEGYSVSREKKERFSLILESASTNQTSMYLCASSLVRDRVPNTEAFFGQGTRLTVV.

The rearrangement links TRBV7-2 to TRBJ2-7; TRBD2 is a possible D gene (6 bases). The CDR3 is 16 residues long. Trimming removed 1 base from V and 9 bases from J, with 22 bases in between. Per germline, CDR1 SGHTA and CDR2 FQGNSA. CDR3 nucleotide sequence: TGTGCCAGCAGCTTAGAAATGCGGGACGCCGGGGGAGGGCAGTACTTC. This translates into CASSLEMRDAGGGQYF.

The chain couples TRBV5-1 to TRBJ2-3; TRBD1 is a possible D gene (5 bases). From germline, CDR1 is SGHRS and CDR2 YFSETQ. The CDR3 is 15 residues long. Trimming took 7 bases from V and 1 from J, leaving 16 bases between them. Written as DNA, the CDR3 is TGCGCCAGCGCTACAGGAGTCGCTGGCACAGATACGCAGTATTTT. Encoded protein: CASATGVAGTDTQYF.

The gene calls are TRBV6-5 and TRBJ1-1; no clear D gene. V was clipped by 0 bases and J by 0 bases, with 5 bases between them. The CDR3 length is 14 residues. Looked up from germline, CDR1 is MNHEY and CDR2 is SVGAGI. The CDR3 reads CASSYSTLNTEAFF. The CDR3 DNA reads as TGTGCCAGCAGTTACTCGACACTGAACACTGAAGCTTTCTTT.

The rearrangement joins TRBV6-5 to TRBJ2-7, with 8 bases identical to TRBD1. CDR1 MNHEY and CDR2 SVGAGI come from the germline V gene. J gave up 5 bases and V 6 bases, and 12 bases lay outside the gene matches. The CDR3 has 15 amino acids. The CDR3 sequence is CASSRDRGHVDEQYF. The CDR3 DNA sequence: TGTGCCAGCAGCCGTGACAGGGGTCATGTAGACGAGCAGTACTTC.

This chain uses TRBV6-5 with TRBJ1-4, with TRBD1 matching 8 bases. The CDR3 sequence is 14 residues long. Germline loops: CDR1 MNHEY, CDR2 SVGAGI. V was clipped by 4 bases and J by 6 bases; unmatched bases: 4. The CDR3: CASSSQQGDEKLFF. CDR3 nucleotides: TGTGCCAGCAGTTCCCAACAGGGGGATGAAAAACTGTTTTTT.

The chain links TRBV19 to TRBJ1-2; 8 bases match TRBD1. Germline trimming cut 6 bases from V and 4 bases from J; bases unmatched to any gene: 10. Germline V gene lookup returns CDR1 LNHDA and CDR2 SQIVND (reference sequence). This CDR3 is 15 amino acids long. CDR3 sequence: CASRMRQGFIYGYTF. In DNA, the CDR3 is TGTGCCAGTAGGATGCGACAGGGGTTCATCTATGGCTACACCTTC.